These T cell receptor beta chains were read from a single sample in a study of chemoradiotherapy in HPV16-positive cancers. Generated by immunoSEQ multiplex PCR, the TCRdb table keeps only in-frame clones and is missing some. In the table there are fewer than 40,000 clones, around 92% of which are singletons. The sample was blood, taken from a patient who underwent chemoradiotherapy. The receptors come from a human donor with HPV-associated anogenital cancer. The CDR3 runs from the conserved cysteine through the conserved F or W. D genes are given only for firm matches. The listing skips clone size in some rows; elsewhere it reads once, few, many or a size class.

J gene,D gene,clone size,CDR3 length,V gene,CDR3 protein,CDR3 DNA
TRBJ1-2,.,.,14,TRBV6-4,CASRPQGSGYGYTF,TGTGCCAGCAGGCCCCAGGGGTCCGGCTATGGCTACACCTTC
TRBJ1-2,.,.,14,TRBV29-1,CSARARSLLDGYTF,TGCAGCGCAAGGGCCCGAAGTCTTCTGGATGGCTACACCTTC
TRBJ2-5,.,.,13,TRBV19,CASSSSRQETQYF,TGTGCCAGTAGTAGCAGTAGGCAAGAGACCCAGTACTTC
TRBJ2-5,.,.,14,TRBV5-6,CASSLGSGGETQYF,TGTGCCAGCAGCTTGGGTTCTGGAGGGGAGACCCAGTACTTC
TRBJ2-5,.,once,15,TRBV5-5,CASSLGWGVRETQYF,TGTGCCAGCAGCTTGGGATGGGGGGTCCGCGAGACCCAGTACTTC
TRBJ2-3,TRBD2,.,16,TRBV6-6,CASSGGGAGRSDTQYF,TGTGCCAGCAGCGGCGGGGGGGCAGGACGGTCCGATACGCAGTATTTT
TRBJ1-5,TRBD1,.,16,TRBV7-9,CASSLGTGNSNQPQHF,TGTGCCAGCAGCTTAGGGACAGGGAATAGCAATCAGCCCCAGCATTTT
TRBJ1-2,.,few,14,TRBV10-2,CASRTDLANYGYTF,TGCGCCAGCCGTACTGACTTAGCTAACTATGGCTACACCTTC
TRBJ2-1,.,once,11,TRBV20-1,CSALVAYEQFF,TGCAGTGCACTCGTAGCCTATGAGCAGTTCTTC
TRBJ2-7,.,.,12,TRBV11-2,CASSFGIAEQYF,TGTGCCAGCAGCTTTGGGATTGCCGAGCAGTACTTC
TRBJ2-7,TRBD1,.,15,TRBV2,CASSEARDRDYEQYF,TGTGCCAGCAGTGAAGCCCGGGACAGGGATTACGAGCAGTACTTC
TRBJ1-1,TRBD1,.,17,TRBV7-9,CASSPRTGGFSGTEAFF,TGTGCCAGCAGCCCGAGGACAGGGGGGTTTTCTGGAACTGAAGCTTTCTTT
TRBJ1-2,.,.,13,TRBV5-6,CASSLVGAGGYTF,TGTGCCAGCAGCTTGGTTGGGGCTGGAGGCTACACCTTC
TRBJ1-2,TRBD1,.,13,TRBV30,CAWKAGGGYGYTF,TGTGCCTGGAAGGCAGGGGGGGGCTATGGCTACACCTTC
TRBJ2-6,.,.,18,TRBV2,CASSEFQINFAGANVLTF,TGTGCCAGCAGTGAATTTCAGATTAACTTTGCTGGGGCCAACGTCCTGACTTTC
TRBJ2-7,.,.,13,TRBV11-2,CASSTARGNEQYF,TGTGCCAGCAGTACAGCCCGGGGGAATGAGCAGTACTTC
TRBJ1-5,TRBD1,.,15,TRBV18,CASSPLSGGGQPQHF,TGTGCCAGCTCACCACTGTCAGGGGGCGGTCAGCCCCAGCATTTT
TRBJ2-5,.,.,15,TRBV5-6,CASSFNLQRQETQYF,TGTGCCAGCAGCTTTAATCTCCAGAGACAAGAGACCCAGTACTTC
TRBJ1-2,TRBD1,.,16,TRBV27,CASSPQGTGGNYGYTF,TGTGCCAGCAGTCCCCAAGGGACAGGGGGCAACTATGGCTACACCTTC
TRBJ2-6,.,.,13,TRBV7-2,CASSSFQANVLTF,TGTGCCAGCAGCTCCTTCCAGGCCAACGTCCTGACTTTC
TRBJ1-5,.,.,14,TRBV19,CASSIVQATRPQHF,TGTGCCAGTAGTATAGTCCAGGCCACAAGGCCCCAGCATTTT
TRBJ1-2,.,.,16,TRBV4-1,CASSQESYPPGHGYTF,TGCGCCAGCAGCCAAGAAAGTTATCCGCCCGGTCATGGCTACACCTTC
TRBJ2-7,.,.,13,TRBV5-4,CASSKTGFYEQYF,TGTGCCAGCAGCAAAACAGGGTTCTACGAGCAGTACTTC
TRBJ2-3,.,.,15,TRBV5-4,CASGPWGQSTDTQYF,TGTGCCAGCGGCCCTTGGGGGCAAAGCACAGATACGCAGTATTTT
TRBJ2-1,.,.,11,TRBV30,CAWSSGQGQFF,TGTGCCTGGAGCTCCGGCCAGGGGCAGTTCTTC
TRBJ1-6,.,.,13,TRBV25-1,CASHVGKNSPLHF,TGTGCCAGCCACGTCGGCAAAAATTCACCCCTCCACTTT
TRBJ2-7,.,.,14,TRBV9,CASSVADGSYEQYF,TGTGCCAGCAGCGTAGCGGACGGATCCTACGAGCAGTACTTC
TRBJ1-6,.,.,13,TRBV5-8,CASSLSPNSPLHF,TGTGCCAGCAGCTTGAGTCCTAATTCACCCCTCCACTTT
TRBJ2-7,TRBD1,.,13,TRBV29-1,CSVPGQGIYEQYF,TGCAGCGTTCCGGGACAGGGAATCTACGAGCAGTACTTC
TRBJ2-1,.,.,15,TRBV4-1,CASSQDGRPYNEQFF,TGCGCCAGCAGCCAAGATGGGAGGCCTTACAATGAGCAGTTCTTC
TRBJ2-5,TRBD2,.,18,TRBV19,CASSIVLAGFPYQETQYF,TGTGCCAGTAGTATTGTGCTAGCGGGTTTTCCGTACCAAGAGACCCAGTACTTC
TRBJ2-7,.,few,14,TRBV2,CASSTTGSPYEQYF,TGTGCCAGCAGTACCACGGGGAGTCCTTACGAGCAGTACTTC
TRBJ2-5,.,.,15,TRBV30,CAWRAPGRYQETQYF,TGTGCCTGGAGGGCCCCCGGGCGATACCAAGAGACCCAGTACTTC
TRBJ2-2,.,.,13,TRBV5-4,CASSLEAAGELFF,TGTGCCAGCAGCTTGGAAGCGGCCGGGGAGCTGTTTTTT
TRBJ2-2,.,.,17,TRBV5-1,CASRSGGAGRNTGELFF,TGCGCCAGCCGTTCCGGGGGCGCTGGAAGGAACACCGGGGAGCTGTTTTTT
TRBJ1-1,TRBD1,.,13,TRBV2,CASSRQGSTEAFF,TGTGCCAGCAGTCGACAGGGTAGTACTGAAGCTTTCTTT